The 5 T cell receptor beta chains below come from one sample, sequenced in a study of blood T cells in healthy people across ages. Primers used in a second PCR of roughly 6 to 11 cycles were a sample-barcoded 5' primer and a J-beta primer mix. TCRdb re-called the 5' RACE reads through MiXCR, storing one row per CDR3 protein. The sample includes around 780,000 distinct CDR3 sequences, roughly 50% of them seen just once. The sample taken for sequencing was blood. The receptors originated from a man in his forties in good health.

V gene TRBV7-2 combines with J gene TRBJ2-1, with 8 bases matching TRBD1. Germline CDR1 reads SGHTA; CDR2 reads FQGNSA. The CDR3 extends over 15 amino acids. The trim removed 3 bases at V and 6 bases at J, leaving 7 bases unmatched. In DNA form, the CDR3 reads TGTGCCAGCAGCTTCGACAGGGGTTCCGCCAATGAGCAGTTCTTC. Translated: CASSFDRGSANEQFF.

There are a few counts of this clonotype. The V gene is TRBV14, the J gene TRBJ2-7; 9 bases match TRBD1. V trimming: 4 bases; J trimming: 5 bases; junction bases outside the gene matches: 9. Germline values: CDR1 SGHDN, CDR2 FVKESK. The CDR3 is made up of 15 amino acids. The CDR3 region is CASSRLAGQGNEQYF. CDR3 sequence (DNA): TGTGCCAGCAGCCGACTTGCGGGACAGGGAAACGAGCAGTACTTC.

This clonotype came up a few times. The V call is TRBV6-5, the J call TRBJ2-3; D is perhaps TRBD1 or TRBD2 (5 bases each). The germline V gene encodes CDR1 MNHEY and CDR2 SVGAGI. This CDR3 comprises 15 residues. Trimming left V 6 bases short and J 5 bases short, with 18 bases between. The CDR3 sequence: CASRGPNLGGDTQYF. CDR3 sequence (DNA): TGTGCCAGCAGGGGGCCCAACCTTGGGGGAGATACGCAGTATTTT.

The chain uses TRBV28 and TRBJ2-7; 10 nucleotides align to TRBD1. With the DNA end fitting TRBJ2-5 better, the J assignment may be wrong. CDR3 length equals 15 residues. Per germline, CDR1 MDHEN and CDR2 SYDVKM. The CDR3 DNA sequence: TGTGCCAGCAGTCCCCGACAGGGGGCTAGGGAGACCCAGTACTTC. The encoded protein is CASSPRQGARETQYF.

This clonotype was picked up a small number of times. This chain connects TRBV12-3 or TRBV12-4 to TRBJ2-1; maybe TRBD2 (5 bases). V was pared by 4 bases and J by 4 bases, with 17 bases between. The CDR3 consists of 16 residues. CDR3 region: CASSSRGESLYNEQFF. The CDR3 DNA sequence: TGTGCCAGCAGTTCCCGGGGAGAGTCCTTATACAATGAGCAGTTCTTC.